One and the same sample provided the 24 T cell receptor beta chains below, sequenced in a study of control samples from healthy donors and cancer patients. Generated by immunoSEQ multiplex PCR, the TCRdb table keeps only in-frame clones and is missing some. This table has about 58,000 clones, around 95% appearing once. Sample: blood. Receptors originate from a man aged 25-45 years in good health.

The CDR3 bases are TGTGCCAGCGGGGAAGCTTCTGGAAACACCATATATTTT. Its protein product is CASGEASGNTIYF. The V gene is TRBV5-6, the J gene TRBJ1-3; D gene uncertain. V was cut by 7 bases and J by 1 base, with 9 bases left in between. Germline V lookup: CDR1 SGHDT, CDR2 YYEEEE. The CDR3 has 13 residues.

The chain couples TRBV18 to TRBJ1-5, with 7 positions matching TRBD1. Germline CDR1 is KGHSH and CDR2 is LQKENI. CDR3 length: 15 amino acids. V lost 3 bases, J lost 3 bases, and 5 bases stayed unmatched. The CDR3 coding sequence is TGTGCCAGCTCACCCGGGGACAGCCTCAATCAGCCCCAGCATTTT. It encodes CASSPGDSLNQPQHF. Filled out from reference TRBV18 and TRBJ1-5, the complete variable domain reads NAGVMQNPRHLVRRRGQEARLRCSPMKGHSHVYWYRQLPEEGLKFMVYLQKENIIDESGMPKERFSAEFPKEGPSILRIQQVVRGDSAAYFCASSPGDSLNQPQHFGDGTRLSIL.

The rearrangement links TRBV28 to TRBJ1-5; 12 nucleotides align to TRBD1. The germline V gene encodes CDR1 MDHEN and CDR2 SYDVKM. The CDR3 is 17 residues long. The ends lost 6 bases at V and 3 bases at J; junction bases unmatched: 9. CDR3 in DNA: TGTGCCAGCAGCTCCCCGGGGACAGGGGGCTACAATCAGCCCCAGCATTTT. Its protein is CASSSPGTGGYNQPQHF.

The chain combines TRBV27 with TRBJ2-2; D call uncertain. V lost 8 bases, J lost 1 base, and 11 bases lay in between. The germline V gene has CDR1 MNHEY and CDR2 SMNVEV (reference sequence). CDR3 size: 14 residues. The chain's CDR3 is CASRWRLNTGELFF. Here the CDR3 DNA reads TGTGCCAGCCGATGGCGGTTGAACACCGGGGAGCTGTTTTTT.

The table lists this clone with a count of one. The CDR3 region is CASSLGIKQPKGSNYGYTF. The CDR3 nucleotides are TGTGCCAGCAGCTTAGGTATAAAACAGCCAAAGGGGTCTAACTATGGCTACACCTTC. This chain joins TRBV7-9 and TRBJ1-2; a weak D match, TRBD1 (5 bases). Germline loops: CDR1 SEHNR, CDR2 FQNEAQ (reference sequence). V was trimmed by 1 base and J by 0 bases, leaving 21 bases between them. CDR3 size: 19 residues. The full variable domain, its missing parts supplied by reference TRBV7-9 and TRBJ1-2, is DTGVSQNPRHKITKRGQNVTFRCDPISEHNRLYWYRQTLGQGPEFLTYFQNEAQLEKSRLLSDRFSAERPKGSFSTLEIQRTEQGDSAMYLCASSLGIKQPKGSNYGYTFGSGTRLTVV.

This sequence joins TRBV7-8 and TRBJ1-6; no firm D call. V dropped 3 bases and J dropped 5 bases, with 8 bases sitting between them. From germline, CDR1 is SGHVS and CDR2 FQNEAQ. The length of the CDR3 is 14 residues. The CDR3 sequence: CASSFRLDNSPLHF. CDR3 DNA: TGTGCCAGCAGCTTTCGGCTGGATAATTCACCCCTCCACTTT. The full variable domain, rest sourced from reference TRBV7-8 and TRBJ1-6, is GAGVSQSPRYKVAKRGQDVALRCDPISGHVSLFWYQQALGQGPEFLTYFQNEAQLDKSGLPSDRFFAERPEGSVSTLKIQRTQQEDSAVYLCASSFRLDNSPLHFGNGTRLTVT.

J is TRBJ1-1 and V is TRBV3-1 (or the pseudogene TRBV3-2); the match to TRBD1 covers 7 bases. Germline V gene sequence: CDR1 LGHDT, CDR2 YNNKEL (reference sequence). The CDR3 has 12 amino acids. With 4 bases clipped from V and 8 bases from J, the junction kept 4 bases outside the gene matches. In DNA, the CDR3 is TGTGCCAGCAGCCCGAGACAGGGCGAAGCTTTCTTT. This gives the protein CASSPRQGEAFF.

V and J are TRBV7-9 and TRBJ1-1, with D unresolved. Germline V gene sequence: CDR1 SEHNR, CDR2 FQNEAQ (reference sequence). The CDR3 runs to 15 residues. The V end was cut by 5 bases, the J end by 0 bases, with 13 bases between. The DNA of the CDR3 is TGTGCCAGCAGCGCCTACGGGCAGATGAACACTGAAGCTTTCTTT. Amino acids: CASSAYGQMNTEAFF.

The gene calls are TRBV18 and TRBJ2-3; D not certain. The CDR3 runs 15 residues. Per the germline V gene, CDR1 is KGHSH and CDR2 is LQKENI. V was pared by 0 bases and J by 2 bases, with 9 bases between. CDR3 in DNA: TGTGCCAGCTCACCACCGGGCCCAAACACAGATACGCAGTATTTT. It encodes CASSPPGPNTDTQYF.

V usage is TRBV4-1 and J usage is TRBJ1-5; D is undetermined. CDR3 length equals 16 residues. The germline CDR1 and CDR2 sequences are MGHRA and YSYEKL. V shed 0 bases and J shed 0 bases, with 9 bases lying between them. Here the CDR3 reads CASSQDLGSSNQPQHF. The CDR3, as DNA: TGCGCCAGCAGCCAAGATTTGGGGTCTAGCAATCAGCCCCAGCATTTT.

The CDR3 spells CAIQGRIYNSPLHF. CDR3 nucleotide sequence: TGTGCCATTCAGGGTCGTATCTATAATTCACCCCTCCACTTT. The genes are TRBV6-6 and TRBJ1-6; maybe TRBD1 (5 bases). Trimming took off 10 bases at V and 3 bases at J, with 13 bases between the two ends. Germline CDR1 is MNHNY and CDR2 is SVGAGI (reference sequence). This CDR3 contains 14 residues.

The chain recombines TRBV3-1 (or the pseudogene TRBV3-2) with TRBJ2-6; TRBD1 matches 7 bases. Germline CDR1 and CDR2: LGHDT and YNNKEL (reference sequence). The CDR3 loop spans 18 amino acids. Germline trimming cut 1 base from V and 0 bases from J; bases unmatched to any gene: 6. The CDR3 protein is CASSQVLTGYSGANVLTF. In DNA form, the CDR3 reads TGTGCCAGCAGCCAAGTATTGACAGGGTACTCTGGGGCCAACGTCCTGACTTTC.

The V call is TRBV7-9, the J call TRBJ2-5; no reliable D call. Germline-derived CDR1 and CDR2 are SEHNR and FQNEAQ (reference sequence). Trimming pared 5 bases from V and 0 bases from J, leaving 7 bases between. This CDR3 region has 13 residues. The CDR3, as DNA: TGTGCCAGCAGCCAAGACAACCAAGAGACCCAGTACTTC. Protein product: CASSQDNQETQYF.

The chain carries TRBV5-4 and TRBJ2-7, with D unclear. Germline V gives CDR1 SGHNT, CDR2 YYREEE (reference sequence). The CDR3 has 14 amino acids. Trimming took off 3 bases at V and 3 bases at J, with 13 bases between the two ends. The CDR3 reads CASSSPEGRYEQYF. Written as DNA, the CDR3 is TGTGCCAGCAGCTCCCCCGAAGGACGCTACGAGCAGTACTTC. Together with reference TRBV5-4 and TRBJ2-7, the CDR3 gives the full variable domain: ETGVTQSPTHLIKTRGQQVTLRCSSQSGHNTVSWYQQALGQGPQFIFQYYREEENGRGNFPPRFSGLQFPNYSSELNVNALELDDSALYLCASSSPEGRYEQYFGPGTRLTVT.

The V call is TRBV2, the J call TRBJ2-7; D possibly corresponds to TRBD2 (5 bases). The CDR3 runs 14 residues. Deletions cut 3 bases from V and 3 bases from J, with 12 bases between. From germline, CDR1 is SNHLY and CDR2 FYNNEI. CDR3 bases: TGTGCCAGCAGTGACGGGATACTTGACTACGAGCAGTACTTC. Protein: CASSDGILDYEQYF. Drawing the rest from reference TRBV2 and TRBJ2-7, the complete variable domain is EPEVTQTPSHQVTQMGQEVILRCVPISNHLYFYWYRQILGQKVEFLVSFYNNEISEKSEIFDDQFSVERPDGSNFTLKIRSTKLEDSAMYFCASSDGILDYEQYFGPGTRLTVT.

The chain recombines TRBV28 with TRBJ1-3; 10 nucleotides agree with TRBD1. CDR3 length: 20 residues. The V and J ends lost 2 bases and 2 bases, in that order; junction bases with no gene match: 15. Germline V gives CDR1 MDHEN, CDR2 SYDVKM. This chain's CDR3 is CASSLNSALGGTGAGNTIYF. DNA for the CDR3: TGTGCCAGCAGTTTAAATTCTGCACTGGGCGGGACAGGGGCTGGAAACACCATATATTTT.

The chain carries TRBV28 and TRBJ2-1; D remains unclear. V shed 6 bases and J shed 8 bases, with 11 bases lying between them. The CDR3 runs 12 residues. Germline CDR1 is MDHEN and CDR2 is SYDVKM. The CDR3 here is CASRVPGYEQFF. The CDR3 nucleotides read TGTGCCAGCAGAGTACCAGGTTATGAGCAGTTCTTC.

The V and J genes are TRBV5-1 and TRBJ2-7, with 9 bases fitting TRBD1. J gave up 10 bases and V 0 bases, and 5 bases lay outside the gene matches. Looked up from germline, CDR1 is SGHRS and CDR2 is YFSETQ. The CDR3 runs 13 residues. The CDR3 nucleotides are TGCGCCAGCAGCTTGGGACAGGGGGTGGAACAGTACTTC. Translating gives CASSLGQGVEQYF.

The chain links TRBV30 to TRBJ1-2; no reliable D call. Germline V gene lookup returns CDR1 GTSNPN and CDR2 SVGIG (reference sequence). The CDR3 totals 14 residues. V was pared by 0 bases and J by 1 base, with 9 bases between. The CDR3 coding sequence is TGTGCCTGGAGTGTGGGAAAGAGTAACTATGGCTACACCTTC. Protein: CAWSVGKSNYGYTF.

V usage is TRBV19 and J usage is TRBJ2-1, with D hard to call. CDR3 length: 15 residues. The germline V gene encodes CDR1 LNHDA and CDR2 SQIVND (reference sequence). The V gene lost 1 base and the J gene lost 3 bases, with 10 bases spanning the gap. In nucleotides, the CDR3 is TGTGCCAGTAGTATAGCTAACCCGGGCTACAATGAGCAGTTCTTC. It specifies CASSIANPGYNEQFF.

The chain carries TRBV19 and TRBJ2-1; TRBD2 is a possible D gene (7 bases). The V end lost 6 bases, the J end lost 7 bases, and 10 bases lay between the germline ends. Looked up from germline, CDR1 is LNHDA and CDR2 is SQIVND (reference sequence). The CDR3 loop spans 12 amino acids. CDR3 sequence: CASRRGQNEQFF. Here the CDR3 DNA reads TGTGCCAGTAGGCGGGGGCAGAATGAGCAGTTCTTC.

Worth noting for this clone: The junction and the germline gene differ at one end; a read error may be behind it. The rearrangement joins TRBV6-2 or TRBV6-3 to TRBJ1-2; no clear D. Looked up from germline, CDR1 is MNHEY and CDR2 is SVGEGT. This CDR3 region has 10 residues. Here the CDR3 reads CASSQTSLPF. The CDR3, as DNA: TGTGCCAGCAGTCAAACCTCCCTGCCCTTC.

As DNA, the CDR3 is TGTGCCAGCAGCTTATGGCAGGTAGAGGGCTACACCTTC. This gives the protein CASSLWQVEGYTF. The J gene is TRBJ1-2, the V gene TRBV7-8; no clear D. CDR3 length: 13 residues. CDR1 and CDR2 from the germline V gene are SGHVS and FQNEAQ. V gave up 2 bases and J gave up 8 bases, with 12 bases separating them.

The chain's CDR3 is CASSAQTGAGGTSTDTQYF. CDR3 DNA sequence: TGTGCCAGCAGCGCCCAAACAGGGGCGGGGGGCACTAGCACAGATACGCAGTATTTT. The chain employs TRBV9 and TRBJ2-3; perhaps TRBD2 as D (8 bases). This CDR3 comprises 19 residues. V shed 3 bases and J shed 0 bases, with 23 bases lying between them. Per the germline V gene, CDR1 is SGDLS and CDR2 is YYNGEE. Complete variable domain (other parts from reference TRBV9 and TRBJ2-3): DSGVTQTPKHLITATGQRVTLRCSPRSGDLSVYWYQQSLDQGLQFLIQYYNGEERAKGNILERFSAQQFPDLHSELNLSSLELGDSALYFCASSAQTGAGGTSTDTQYFGPGTRLTVL.